Here is one T cell receptor beta chain with its context. These data come from a study of T cells expressing NK-cell markers. This CDR3 has 17 amino acids. Germline loops: CDR1 SGHVS, CDR2 FQNEAQ. TCRdb re-called the 5' RACE reads and shows each CDR3 protein once, DNA omitted. This sample's table reports hundreds of thousands of distinct CDR3 sequences. The TCR originated in a man aged 18 to 69 in good health. The chain carries TRBV7-8 and TRBJ1-3; TCRdb's D call, TRBD1, is unchecked because there is no DNA. Material for sequencing was blood T cells: a sorted CD56 or NKG2C T cell subset, CD4+ or CD8+ T cells, or bulk PBMC T cells (not recorded which). CDR3: CASSSPGAGFSGNTIYF.